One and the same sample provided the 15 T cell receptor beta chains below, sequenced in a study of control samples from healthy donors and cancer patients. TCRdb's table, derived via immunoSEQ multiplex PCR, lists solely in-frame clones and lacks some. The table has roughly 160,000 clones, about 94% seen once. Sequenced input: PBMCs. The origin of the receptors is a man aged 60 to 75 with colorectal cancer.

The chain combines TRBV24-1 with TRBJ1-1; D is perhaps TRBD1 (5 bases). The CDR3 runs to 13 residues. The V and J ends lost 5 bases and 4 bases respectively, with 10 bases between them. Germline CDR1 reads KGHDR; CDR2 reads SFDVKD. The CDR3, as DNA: TGTGCCACCAGTGTGCAGGGTGGCACTGAAGCTTTCTTT. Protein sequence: CATSVQGGTEAFF.

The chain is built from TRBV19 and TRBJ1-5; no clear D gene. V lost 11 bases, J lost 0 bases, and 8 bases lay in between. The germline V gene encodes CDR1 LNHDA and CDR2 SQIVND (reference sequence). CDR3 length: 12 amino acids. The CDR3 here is CAVGHSNQPQHF. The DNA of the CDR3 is TGTGCCGTCGGGCATAGCAATCAGCCCCAGCATTTT. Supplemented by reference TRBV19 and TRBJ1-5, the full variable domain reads DGGITQSPKYLFRKEGQNVTLSCEQNLNHDAMYWYRQDPGQGLRLIYYSQIVNDFQKGDIAEGYSVSREKKESFPLTVTSAQKNPTAFYLCAVGHSNQPQHFGDGTRLSIL.

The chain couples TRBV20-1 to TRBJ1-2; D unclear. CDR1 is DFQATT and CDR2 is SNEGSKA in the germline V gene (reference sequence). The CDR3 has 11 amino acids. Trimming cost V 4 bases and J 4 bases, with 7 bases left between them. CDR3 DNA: TGCAGTGCTACAGAACCCTATGGCTACACCTTC. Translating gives CSATEPYGYTF.

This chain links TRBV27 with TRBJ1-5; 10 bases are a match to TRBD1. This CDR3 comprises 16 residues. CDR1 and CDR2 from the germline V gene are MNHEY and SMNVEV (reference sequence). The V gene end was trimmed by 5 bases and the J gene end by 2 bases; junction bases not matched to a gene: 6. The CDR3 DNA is TGTGCCAGCAGTAAGACAGGGGGCGGGCGCAATCAGCCCCAGCATTTT. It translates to CASSKTGGGRNQPQHF.

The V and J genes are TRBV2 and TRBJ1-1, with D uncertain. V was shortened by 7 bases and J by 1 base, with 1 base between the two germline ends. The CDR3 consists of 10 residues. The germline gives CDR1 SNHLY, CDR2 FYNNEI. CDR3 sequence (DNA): TGTGCCAGCAAGAACACTGAAGCTTTCTTT. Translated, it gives CASKNTEAFF.

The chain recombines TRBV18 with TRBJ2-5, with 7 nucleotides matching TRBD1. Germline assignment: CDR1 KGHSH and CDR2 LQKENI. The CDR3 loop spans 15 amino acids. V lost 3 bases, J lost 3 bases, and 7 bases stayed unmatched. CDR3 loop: CASSPGQNSKETQYF. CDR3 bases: TGTGCCAGCTCACCGGGACAGAATTCGAAAGAGACCCAGTACTTC.

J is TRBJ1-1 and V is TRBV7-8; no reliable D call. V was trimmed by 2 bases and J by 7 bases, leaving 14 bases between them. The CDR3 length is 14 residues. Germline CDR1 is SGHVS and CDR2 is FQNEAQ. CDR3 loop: CASSLRAESNEAFF. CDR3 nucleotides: TGTGCCAGCAGCTTAAGGGCGGAAAGTAATGAAGCTTTCTTT. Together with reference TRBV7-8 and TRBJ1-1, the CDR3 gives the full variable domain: GAGVSQSPRYKVAKRGQDVALRCDPISGHVSLFWYQQALGQGPEFLTYFQNEAQLDKSGLPSDRFFAERPEGSVSTLKIQRTQQEDSAVYLCASSLRAESNEAFFGQGTRLTVV.

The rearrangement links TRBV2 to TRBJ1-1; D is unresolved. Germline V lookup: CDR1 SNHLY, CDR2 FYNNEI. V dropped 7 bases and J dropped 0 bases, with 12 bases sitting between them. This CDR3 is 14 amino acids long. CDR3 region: CASNPSWVNTEAFF. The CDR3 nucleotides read TGTGCCAGCAACCCATCTTGGGTGAACACTGAAGCTTTCTTT. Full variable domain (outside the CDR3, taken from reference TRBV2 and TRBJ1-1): EPEVTQTPSHQVTQMGQEVILRCVPISNHLYFYWYRQILGQKVEFLVSFYNNEISEKSEIFDDQFSVERPDGSNFTLKIRSTKLEDSAMYFCASNPSWVNTEAFFGQGTRLTVV.

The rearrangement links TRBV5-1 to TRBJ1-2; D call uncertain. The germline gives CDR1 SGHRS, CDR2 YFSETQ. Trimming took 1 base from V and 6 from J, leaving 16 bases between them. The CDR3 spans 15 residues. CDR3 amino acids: CASSLSGEGWDGYTF. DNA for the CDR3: TGCGCCAGCAGCTTGAGCGGGGAGGGATGGGATGGCTACACCTTC. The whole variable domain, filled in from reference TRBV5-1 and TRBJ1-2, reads KAGVTQTPRYLIKTRGQQVTLSCSPISGHRSVSWYQQTPGQGLQFLFEYFSETQRNKGNFPGRFSGRQFSNSRSEMNVSTLELGDSALYLCASSLSGEGWDGYTFGSGTRLTVV.

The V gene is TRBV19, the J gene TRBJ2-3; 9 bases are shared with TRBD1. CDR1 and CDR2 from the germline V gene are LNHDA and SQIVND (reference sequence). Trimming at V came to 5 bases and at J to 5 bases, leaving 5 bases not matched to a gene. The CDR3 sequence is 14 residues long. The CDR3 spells CASSQQGAGDTQYF. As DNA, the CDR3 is TGTGCCAGTAGTCAACAGGGGGCTGGAGATACGCAGTATTTT.

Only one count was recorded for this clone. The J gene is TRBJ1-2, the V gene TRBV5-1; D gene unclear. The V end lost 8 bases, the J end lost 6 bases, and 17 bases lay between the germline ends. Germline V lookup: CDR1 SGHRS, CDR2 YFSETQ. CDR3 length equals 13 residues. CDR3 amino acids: CARDPFLIHGYTF. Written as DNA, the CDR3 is TGCGCCAGGGATCCGTTCCTAATTCATGGCTACACCTTC.

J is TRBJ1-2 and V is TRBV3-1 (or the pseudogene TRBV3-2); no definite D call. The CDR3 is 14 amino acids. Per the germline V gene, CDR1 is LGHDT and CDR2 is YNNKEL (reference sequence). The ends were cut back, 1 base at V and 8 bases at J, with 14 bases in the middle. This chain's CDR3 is CASSQVRALGGYTF. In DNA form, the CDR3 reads TGTGCCAGCAGCCAAGTCCGGGCTTTGGGAGGCTACACCTTC.

CDR3 nucleotides: TGTGCCAGCAGTGAACCGCCTGGGGGTTGGAGCAATCAGCCCCAGCATTTT. The encoded protein is CASSEPPGGWSNQPQHF. This chain links TRBV6-1 with TRBJ1-5; a possible D gene is TRBD1 (5 bases). The germline CDR1 and CDR2 sequences are MNHNS and SASEGT. V was shortened by 2 bases and J by 1 base, with 15 bases between the two germline ends. The CDR3 is 17 amino acids.

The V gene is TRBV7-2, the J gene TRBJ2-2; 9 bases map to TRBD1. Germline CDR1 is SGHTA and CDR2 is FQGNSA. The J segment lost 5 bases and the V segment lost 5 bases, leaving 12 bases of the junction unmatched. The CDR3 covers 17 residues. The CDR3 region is CASSPRQRTGVTGELFF. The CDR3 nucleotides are TGTGCCAGCAGCCCACGCCAGAGGACAGGGGTTACCGGGGAGCTGTTTTTT.

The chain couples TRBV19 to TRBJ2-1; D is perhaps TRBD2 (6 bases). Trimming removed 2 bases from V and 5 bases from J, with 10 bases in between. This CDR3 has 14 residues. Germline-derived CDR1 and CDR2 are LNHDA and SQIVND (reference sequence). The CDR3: CASSIRGYDNEQFF. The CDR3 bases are TGTGCCAGTAGTATACGGGGGTATGACAATGAGCAGTTCTTC.